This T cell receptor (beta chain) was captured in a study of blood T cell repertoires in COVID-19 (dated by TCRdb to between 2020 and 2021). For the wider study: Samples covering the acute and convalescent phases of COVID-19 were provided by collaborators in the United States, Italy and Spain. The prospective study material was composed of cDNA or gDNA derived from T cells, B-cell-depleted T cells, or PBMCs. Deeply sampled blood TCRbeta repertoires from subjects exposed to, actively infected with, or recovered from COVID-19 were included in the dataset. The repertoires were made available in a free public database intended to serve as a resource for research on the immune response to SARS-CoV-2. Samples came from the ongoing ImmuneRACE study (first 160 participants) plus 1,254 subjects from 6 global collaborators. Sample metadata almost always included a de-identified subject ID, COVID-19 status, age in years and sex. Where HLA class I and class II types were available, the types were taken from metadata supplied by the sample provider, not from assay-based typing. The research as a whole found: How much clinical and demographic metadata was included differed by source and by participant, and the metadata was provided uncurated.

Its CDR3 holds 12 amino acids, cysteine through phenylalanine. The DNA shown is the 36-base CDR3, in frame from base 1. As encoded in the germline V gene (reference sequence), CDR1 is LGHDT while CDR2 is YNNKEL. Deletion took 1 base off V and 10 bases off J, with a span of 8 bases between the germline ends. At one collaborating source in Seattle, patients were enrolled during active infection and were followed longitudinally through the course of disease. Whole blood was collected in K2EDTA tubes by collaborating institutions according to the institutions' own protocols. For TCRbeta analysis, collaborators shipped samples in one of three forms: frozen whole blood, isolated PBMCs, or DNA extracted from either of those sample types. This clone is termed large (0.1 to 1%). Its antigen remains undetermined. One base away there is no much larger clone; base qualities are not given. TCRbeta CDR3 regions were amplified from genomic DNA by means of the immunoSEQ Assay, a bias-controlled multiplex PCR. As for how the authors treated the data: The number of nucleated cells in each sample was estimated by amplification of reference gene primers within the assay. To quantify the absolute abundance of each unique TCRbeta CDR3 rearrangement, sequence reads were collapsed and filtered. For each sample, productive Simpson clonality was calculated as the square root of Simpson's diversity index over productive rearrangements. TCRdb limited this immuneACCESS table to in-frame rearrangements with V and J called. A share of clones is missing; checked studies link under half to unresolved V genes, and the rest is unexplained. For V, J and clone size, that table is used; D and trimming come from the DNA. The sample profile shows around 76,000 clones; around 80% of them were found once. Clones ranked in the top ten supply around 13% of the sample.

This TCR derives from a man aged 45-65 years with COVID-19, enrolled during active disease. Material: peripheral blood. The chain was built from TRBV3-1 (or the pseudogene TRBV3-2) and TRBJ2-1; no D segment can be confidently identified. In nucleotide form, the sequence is TGTGCCAGCAGCCAAGCTACTTTCGAGCAGTTCTTC. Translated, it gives CASSQATFEQFF.